This T cell receptor (beta chain) was identified during a study of cytomegalovirus exposure and HLA in healthy donors. Study-level results: Reported results showed that the classifier diagnosed cytomegalovirus status with high specificity and sensitivity.

The PCR used 60 Vbeta and 13 Jbeta primers. Source study methods: Unique TCR beta chains totaled roughly 81 million in a later count, with roughly 10 million of them shared. The protocol was immunoSEQ multiplex PCR, while the TCRdb copy is restricted to in-frame clones and leaves out a portion. Clone size and the V and J calls come from that table; the DNA yielded D and trimming. The data contain around 64,000 clones, roughly 89% of them singletons. Germline CDR1 is SEHNR and CDR2 is FQNEAQ (reference sequence). The CDR3 extends over 15 amino acids. As for this clone: Its target is not known.

The receptor comes from a woman aged 25-40 years in good health and CMV-seronegative. This chain connects TRBV7-9 to TRBJ2-5; 7 bases fit TRBD1. TRBJ2-7 matches the DNA end more closely, so the J call is doubtful. Material for sequencing was PBMCs. This CDR3 is CASSTHRDSTYEQYF. CDR3 DNA: TGTGCCAGCAGCACGCACAGGGACAGTACCTACGAGCAGTACTTC.